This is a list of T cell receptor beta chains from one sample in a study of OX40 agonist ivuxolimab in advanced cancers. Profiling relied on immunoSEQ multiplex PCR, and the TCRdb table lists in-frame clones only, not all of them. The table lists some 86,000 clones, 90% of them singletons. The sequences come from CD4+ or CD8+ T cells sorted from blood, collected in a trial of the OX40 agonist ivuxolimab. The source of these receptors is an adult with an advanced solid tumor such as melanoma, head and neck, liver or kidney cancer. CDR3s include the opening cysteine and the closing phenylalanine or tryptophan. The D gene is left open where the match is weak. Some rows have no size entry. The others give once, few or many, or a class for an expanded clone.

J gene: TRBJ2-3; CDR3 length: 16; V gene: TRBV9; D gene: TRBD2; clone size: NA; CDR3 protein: CASSVGLAGGTDTQYF; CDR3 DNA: TGTGCCAGCAGCGTCGGACTAGCGGGGGGGACAGATACGCAGTATTTT
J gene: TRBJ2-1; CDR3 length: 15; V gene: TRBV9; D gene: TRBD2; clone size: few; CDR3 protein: CASSVEVAGYNEQFF; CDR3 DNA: TGTGCCAGCAGCGTAGAAGTAGCGGGGTACAATGAGCAGTTCTTC
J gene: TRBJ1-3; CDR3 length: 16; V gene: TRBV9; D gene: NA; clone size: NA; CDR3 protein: CASSVGTRASGNTIYF; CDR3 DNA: TGTGCCAGCAGCGTAGGTACCAGGGCGTCCGGAAACACCATATATTTT
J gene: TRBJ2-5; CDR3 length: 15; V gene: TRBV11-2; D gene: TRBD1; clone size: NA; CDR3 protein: CASSLSPGTAATQYF; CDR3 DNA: TGTGCCAGCAGCTTATCCCCCGGGACAGCGGCGACCCAGTACTTC
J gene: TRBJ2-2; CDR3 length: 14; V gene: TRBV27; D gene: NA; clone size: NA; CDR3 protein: CASSFDSNTGELFF; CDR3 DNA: TGTGCCAGCAGTTTCGACAGTAACACCGGGGAGCTGTTTTTT
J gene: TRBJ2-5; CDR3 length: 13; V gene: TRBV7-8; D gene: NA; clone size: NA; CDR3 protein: CASSLAGSETQYF; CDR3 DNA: TGTGCCAGCAGCTTAGCTGGGTCGGAGACCCAGTACTTC
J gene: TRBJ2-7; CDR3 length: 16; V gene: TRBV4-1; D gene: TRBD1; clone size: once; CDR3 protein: CASSPLRDSGAYEQYF; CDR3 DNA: TGCGCCAGCAGCCCGCTCCGGGACAGTGGCGCGTACGAGCAGTACTTC
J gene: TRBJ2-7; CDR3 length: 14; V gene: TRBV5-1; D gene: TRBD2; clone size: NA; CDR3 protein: CASTAASGGFEQYF; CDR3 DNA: TGCGCCAGCACCGCTGCTAGCGGGGGATTCGAGCAGTACTTC
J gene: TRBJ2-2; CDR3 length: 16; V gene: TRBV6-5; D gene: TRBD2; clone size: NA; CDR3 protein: CASSSLRGANTGELFF; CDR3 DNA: TGTGCCAGCAGTTCCCTTCGGGGGGCGAACACCGGGGAGCTGTTTTTT
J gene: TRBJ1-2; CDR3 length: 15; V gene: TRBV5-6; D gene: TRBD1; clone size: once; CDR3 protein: CASSRDSSQGYGYTF; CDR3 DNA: TGTGCCAGCAGCCGGGACAGCAGCCAAGGCTATGGCTACACCTTC
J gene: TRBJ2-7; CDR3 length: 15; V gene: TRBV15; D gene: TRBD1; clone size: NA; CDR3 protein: CATSRGQGLTYGQYF; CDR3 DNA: TGTGCCACCAGCAGAGGACAGGGGCTGACCTACGGGCAGTACTTC
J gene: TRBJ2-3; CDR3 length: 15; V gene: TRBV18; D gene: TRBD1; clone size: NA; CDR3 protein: CASSPRQGGTDTQYF; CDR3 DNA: TGTGCCAGCTCACCACGACAGGGGGGCACAGATACGCAGTATTTT